These 20 T cell receptor beta chains share one sample of origin, sequenced in a study of blood T cell repertoires in COVID-19. The assay was immunoSEQ multiplex PCR, and TCRdb's table has in-frame clones only and misses some. The table records about 50,000 clones, roughly nine tenths of them present only once. The sample taken for sequencing was peripheral blood. All receptors derive from a man between 35 and 55 years old with active COVID-19.

This clone was seen a handful of times. The chain joins TRBV20-1 to TRBJ2-5; tentative D call: TRBD1 (6 bases). Trimming pared 3 bases from V and 9 bases from J, leaving 11 bases between. Germline CDR1 DFQATT, CDR2 SNEGSKA (reference sequence). The CDR3 length is 11 residues. CDR3 region: CSASTSGAQYF. The DNA for the CDR3 is TGCAGTGCTAGTACGTCAGGGGCCCAGTACTTC.

The gene calls are TRBV11-2 and TRBJ2-1, with 7 nucleotides matching TRBD2. This CDR3 comprises 15 residues. V lost 0 bases and J lost 7; bases outside the gene matches: 6. CDR1 and CDR2 from the germline V gene are SGHAT and FQNNGV. CDR3 sequence: CASSLDPAGRNEQFF. The CDR3 nucleotides read TGTGCCAGCAGCTTAGATCCAGCGGGGAGGAATGAGCAGTTCTTC.

The chain recombines TRBV28 with TRBJ2-5, with 13 bases that match TRBD2. V shed 4 bases and J 5 bases; nucleotides not matched to a gene: 4. Germline V gives CDR1 MDHEN, CDR2 SYDVKM. The CDR3 contains 15 residues. The CDR3 protein is CASSWTSGSRETQYF. The CDR3 DNA reads as TGTGCCAGCAGTTGGACTAGCGGGAGTAGGGAGACCCAGTACTTC.

This rearrangement joins TRBV30 to TRBJ1-2, with TRBD1 matching 7 bases. The J segment lost 4 bases and the V segment lost 0 bases, leaving 5 bases of the junction unmatched. The V gene's germline CDR1 is GTSNPN and CDR2 SVGIG (reference sequence). This CDR3 comprises 14 residues. The CDR3 coding sequence is TGTGCCTGGAGTGTCATAGGGGGCTCCTATGGCTACACCTTC. As protein: CAWSVIGGSYGYTF.

Concerning this clone: Sequence at one end of the junction differs from germline and may be a read error. The chain uses TRBV3-1 (or the pseudogene TRBV3-2) and TRBJ2-2, with 8 bases fitting TRBD2. The CDR3 loop spans 16 amino acids. The germline CDR1 and CDR2 sequences are LGHDT and YNNKEL (reference sequence). CDR3 DNA: TGTGCCAGCAGCCTGATAGCGGGACCGAACGCCGGGGAGCTGTTTTTT. As protein: CASSLIAGPNAGELFF.

This clone was recorded once. This rearrangement joins TRBV28 to TRBJ1-1, with D possibly matching TRBD1 (6 bases). The germline V gene has CDR1 MDHEN and CDR2 SYDVKM. Trimming took 1 base from V and 3 from J, leaving 15 bases between them. The CDR3 is made up of 16 amino acids. CDR3 loop: CASSLFWTESHTEAFF. The CDR3 bases are TGTGCCAGCAGTTTATTTTGGACAGAGAGTCACACTGAAGCTTTCTTT. Full variable domain (outside the CDR3, taken from reference TRBV28 and TRBJ1-1): DVKVTQSSRYLVKRTGEKVFLECVQDMDHENMFWYRQDPGLGLRLIYFSYDVKMKEKGDIPEGYSVSREKKERFSLILESASTNQTSMYLCASSLFWTESHTEAFFGQGTRLTVV.

This rearrangement joins TRBV5-5 to TRBJ1-2; no firm D call. The CDR3 spans 10 residues. Trimming removed 0 bases at V and 14 bases at J, with 8 bases between. Germline CDR1 is SGHKS and CDR2 is YYEKEE (reference sequence). As DNA, the CDR3 is TGTGCCAGCAGCTTGGATAGCCCGACCTTC. Amino acids: CASSLDSPTF.

The J gene is TRBJ2-1, the V gene TRBV6-4; 9 bases line up with TRBD1. V dropped 0 bases and J dropped 6; count of bases not matched to a gene: 0. From germline, CDR1 is MRHNA and CDR2 SNTAGT. The CDR3 loop spans 14 amino acids. The CDR3 is CASSDSTGGNEQFF. Written as DNA, the CDR3 is TGTGCCAGCAGTGACTCGACAGGGGGCAATGAGCAGTTCTTC.

This clone was seen only once. The rearrangement uses TRBV9 and TRBJ1-6; D is undetermined. Trimming removed 2 bases at V and 8 bases at J, with 11 bases between. The germline V gene encodes CDR1 SGDLS and CDR2 YYNGEE. This CDR3 spans 14 amino acids. As DNA, the CDR3 is TGTGCCAGCAGCGTCGGGGTAAGGGATTCACCCCTCCACTTT. It yields the protein CASSVGVRDSPLHF. Drawing the rest from reference TRBV9 and TRBJ1-6, the complete variable domain is DSGVTQTPKHLITATGQRVTLRCSPRSGDLSVYWYQQSLDQGLQFLIQYYNGEERAKGNILERFSAQQFPDLHSELNLSSLELGDSALYFCASSVGVRDSPLHFGNGTRLTVT.

This rearrangement joins TRBV18 to TRBJ2-2; TRBD1 might be the D (6 bases). CDR1 and CDR2 from the germline V gene are KGHSH and LQKENI. V lost 1 base to trimming and J lost 5 bases, with 14 bases between them. This CDR3 comprises 16 residues. The CDR3 reads CASSPQRQERTGELFF. CDR3 bases: TGTGCCAGCTCACCACAAAGACAGGAGAGGACCGGGGAGCTGTTTTTT.

This clone turned up a few times. This chain links TRBV28 with TRBJ1-2; D remains unclear. Looked up from germline, CDR1 is MDHEN and CDR2 is SYDVKM. The CDR3 contains 12 residues. Trimming removed 5 bases at V and 6 bases at J, with 10 bases between. The CDR3 DNA follows: TGTGCCAGCAGTCTTGCCGCGGATGGCTACACCTTC. Translating gives CASSLAADGYTF.

The rearrangement uses TRBV28 and TRBJ1-6; 10 nucleotides agree with TRBD1. This CDR3 has 16 residues. Unmatched junction bases numbered 10, after V lost 6 bases and J lost 8 bases. CDR1 and CDR2 (germline): MDHEN, SYDVKM. The CDR3 DNA follows: TGTGCCAGCAGAATCCAGACAGGGGGCTGGGATTCACCCCTCCACTTT. Protein sequence: CASRIQTGGWDSPLHF.

The genes are TRBV28 and TRBJ1-1; 7 positions match TRBD1. CDR3 size: 14 residues. Germline V lookup: CDR1 MDHEN, CDR2 SYDVKM. The J segment lost 5 bases and the V segment lost 4 bases, leaving 7 bases of the junction unmatched. CDR3 amino acids: CASSSQGWGTEAFF. CDR3 coding DNA: TGTGCCAGCAGTTCACAGGGGTGGGGGACTGAAGCTTTCTTT.

The count of this clone is one. The rearrangement joins TRBV27 to TRBJ2-3, with TRBD2 identical over 10 bases. This CDR3 comprises 16 residues. J gave up 7 bases and V 3 bases, and 10 bases lay outside the gene matches. The V gene's germline CDR1 is MNHEY and CDR2 SMNVEV (reference sequence). CDR3 DNA: TGTGCCAGCAGTTTGGCCAGCGGGAGGGTCCTGCATACGCAGTATTTT. Translated, it gives CASSLASGRVLHTQYF.

The chain couples TRBV3-1 (or the pseudogene TRBV3-2) to TRBJ2-5; TRBD1 matches at 7 bases. V lost 5 bases and J lost 3; bases outside the gene matches: 6. Germline loops: CDR1 LGHDT, CDR2 YNNKEL (reference sequence). The CDR3 runs 14 residues. CDR3 nucleotides: TGTGCCAGCAGCTTCCGGGACAGAAAAGAGACCCAGTACTTC. This encodes CASSFRDRKETQYF.

The V gene is TRBV6-1, the J gene TRBJ1-3; D possibly corresponds to TRBD1 (6 bases). V lost 0 bases, J lost 2 bases, and 8 bases lay in between. CDR1 MNHNS and CDR2 SASEGT come from the germline V gene. The CDR3 length is 15 residues. The CDR3 coding sequence is TGTGCCAGCAGTGAAGCGCCAGGGGCTGGAAACACCATATATTTT. Amino acids: CASSEAPGAGNTIYF.

The gene calls are TRBV6-5 and TRBJ1-2; a weak D match, TRBD1 (6 bases). Germline CDR1 is MNHEY and CDR2 is SVGAGI. The CDR3 is 15 amino acids. Deletions cut 8 bases from V and 3 bases from J, with 19 bases between. The CDR3 loop is CASSRGGGGDYGYTF. The CDR3, as DNA: TGTGCCAGCTCCCGAGGGGGAGGGGGGGACTATGGCTACACCTTC.

The J gene is TRBJ2-7, the V gene TRBV6-4; possible D gene TRBD1, 6 bases. Between the trimmed V and J ends, which lost 4 bases and 9 bases, there was a span of 19 bases. The germline V gene encodes CDR1 MRHNA and CDR2 SNTAGT. The CDR3 runs to 14 residues. The CDR3 DNA reads as TGTGCCAGCAGTGCCGAGGGGGATTCGATGGTGCAGTACTTC. This gives the protein CASSAEGDSMVQYF.

The J gene is TRBJ2-1, the V gene TRBV5-1; TRBD2 is a possible D gene (6 bases). V dropped 4 bases and J dropped 5 bases, with 16 bases sitting between them. Germline lookup yields CDR1 SGHRS and CDR2 YFSETQ. The CDR3 is made up of 15 amino acids. This CDR3 reads CASSEPSGLNNEQFF. The DNA for the CDR3 is TGCGCCAGCAGCGAACCCTCGGGACTTAACAATGAGCAGTTCTTC.

The CDR3 sequence: CASSAINQPQHF. The CDR3 DNA sequence: TGCGCCAGCAGTGCCATCAATCAGCCCCAGCATTTT. This chain joins TRBV10-2 and TRBJ1-5; D uncertain. Germline V gene lookup returns CDR1 WSHSY and CDR2 SAAADI. V dropped 4 bases and J dropped 3 bases, with 4 bases sitting between them. The CDR3 is 12 residues long.